The table lists the clone carrying this TCR beta chain with a few counts. This record comes from a study of early T cells in non-severe SARS-CoV-2 infection. This CDR3 is 14 amino acids long. Germline V gene lookup returns CDR1 MNHEY and CDR2 SVGAGI. V was pared by 8 bases and J by 1 base, with 6 bases of the junction left unmatched. TCRdb passed the 5' RACE reads through MiXCR, listing each CDR3 protein once. The repertoire includes roughly 30,000 distinct CDR3 sequences, around 6.1% of them detected once, and about 34% sits in the top ten. This clonotype was obtained from an adult who was a healthcare worker with PCR-confirmed SARS-CoV-2 infection or an uninfected control (not recorded which). This chain joins TRBV6-5 and TRBJ1-1, with TRBD1 matching 8 bases. The starting material was whole blood, obtained at baseline. CDR3 DNA: TGTGCCAGCCGAGAGGACAGGGCGAACACTGAAGCTTTCTTT. This sequence encodes CASREDRANTEAFF.